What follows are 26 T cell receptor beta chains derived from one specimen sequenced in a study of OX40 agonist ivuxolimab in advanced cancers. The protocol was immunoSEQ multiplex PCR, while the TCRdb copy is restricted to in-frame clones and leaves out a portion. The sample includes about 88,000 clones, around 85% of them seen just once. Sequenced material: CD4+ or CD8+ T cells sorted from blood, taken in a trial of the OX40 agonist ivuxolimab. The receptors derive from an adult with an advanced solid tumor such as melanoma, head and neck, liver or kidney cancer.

In nucleotides, the CDR3 is TGTGCCAGCCGACAGTGGGGAAACACCATATATTTT. This encodes CASRQWGNTIYF. The chain has TRBV2 and TRBJ1-3, with D perhaps matching TRBD1 (5 bases). The germline V gene encodes CDR1 SNHLY and CDR2 FYNNEI. V lost 8 bases and J lost 4, with 9 bases in between. The CDR3 is made up of 12 amino acids.

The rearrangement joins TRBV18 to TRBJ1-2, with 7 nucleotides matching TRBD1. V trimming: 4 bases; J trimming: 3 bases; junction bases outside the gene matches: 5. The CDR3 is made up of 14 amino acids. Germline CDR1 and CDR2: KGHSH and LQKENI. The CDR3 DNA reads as TGTGCCAGCTCACAAGACAGGGACTACTATGGCTACACCTTC. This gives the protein CASSQDRDYYGYTF.

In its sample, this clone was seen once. CDR3 loop: CASSLYNDNEQFF. DNA for the CDR3: TGTGCCAGCAGCTTATACAACGACAATGAGCAGTTCTTC. The chain carries TRBV7-9 and TRBJ2-1; no clear D. Deletions cut 2 bases from V and 5 bases from J, with 7 bases between. The CDR3 consists of 13 residues. Germline CDR1 reads SEHNR; CDR2 reads FQNEAQ (reference sequence).

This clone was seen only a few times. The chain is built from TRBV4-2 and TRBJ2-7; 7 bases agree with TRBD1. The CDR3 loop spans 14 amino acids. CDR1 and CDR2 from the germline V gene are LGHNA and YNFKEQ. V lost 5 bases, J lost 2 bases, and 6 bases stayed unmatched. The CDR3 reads CASSSRTGPYEQYF. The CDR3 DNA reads TGTGCCAGCAGCTCACGGACAGGTCCCTACGAGCAGTACTTC.

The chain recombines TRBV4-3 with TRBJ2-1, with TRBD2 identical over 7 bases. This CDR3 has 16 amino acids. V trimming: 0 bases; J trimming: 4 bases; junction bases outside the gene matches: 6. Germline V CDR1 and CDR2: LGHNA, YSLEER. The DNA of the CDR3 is TGCGCCAGCAGCCAAGAATGGCTAGCGGAGTACAATGAGCAGTTCTTC. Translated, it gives CASSQEWLAEYNEQFF.

The CDR3 nucleotides read TGCGCCAGCAGCCAAGATTTTTTTCTCCGTGGGGCCCTCCACTTT. Translated, it gives CASSQDFFLRGALHF. The rearrangement links TRBV4-3 to TRBJ1-6, with D uncertain. V gave up 0 bases and J gave up 14 bases, with 17 bases separating them. This CDR3 is 15 amino acids long. The germline gives CDR1 LGHNA, CDR2 YSLEER.

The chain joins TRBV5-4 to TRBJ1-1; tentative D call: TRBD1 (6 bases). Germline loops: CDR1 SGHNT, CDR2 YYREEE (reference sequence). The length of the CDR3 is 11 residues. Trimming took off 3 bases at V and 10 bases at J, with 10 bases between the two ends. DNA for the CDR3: TGTGCCAGCAGCTCAAACAGGGTAGCTTTCTTT. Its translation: CASSSNRVAFF.

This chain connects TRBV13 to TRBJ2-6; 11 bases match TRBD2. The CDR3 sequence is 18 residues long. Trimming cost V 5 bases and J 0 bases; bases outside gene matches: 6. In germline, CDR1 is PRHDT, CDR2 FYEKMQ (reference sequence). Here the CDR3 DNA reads TGTGCCAGCAGCGCAGGACTAGCGGGCCTCTCTGGGGCCAACGTCCTGACTTTC. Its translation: CASSAGLAGLSGANVLTF.

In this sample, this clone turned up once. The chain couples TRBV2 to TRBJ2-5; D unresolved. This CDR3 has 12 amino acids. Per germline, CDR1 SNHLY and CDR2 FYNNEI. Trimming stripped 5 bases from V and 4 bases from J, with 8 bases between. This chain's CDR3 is CASSRSRETQYF. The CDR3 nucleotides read TGTGCCAGCAGTCGTAGCAGAGAGACCCAGTACTTC.

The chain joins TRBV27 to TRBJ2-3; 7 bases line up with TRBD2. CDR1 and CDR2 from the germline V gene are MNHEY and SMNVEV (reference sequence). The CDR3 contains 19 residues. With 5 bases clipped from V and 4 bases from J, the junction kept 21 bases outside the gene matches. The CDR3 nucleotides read TGTGCCAGCAGTAAACAACACCCCGGACTAGTCGGGAGACCAGATACGCAGTATTTT. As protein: CASSKQHPGLVGRPDTQYF.

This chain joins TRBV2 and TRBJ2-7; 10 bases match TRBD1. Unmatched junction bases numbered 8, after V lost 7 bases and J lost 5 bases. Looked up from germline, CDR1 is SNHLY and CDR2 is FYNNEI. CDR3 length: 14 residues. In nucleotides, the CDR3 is TGTGCCAGCACCTTAGTGGGACAGGGGAACGAGCAGTACTTC. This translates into CASTLVGQGNEQYF.

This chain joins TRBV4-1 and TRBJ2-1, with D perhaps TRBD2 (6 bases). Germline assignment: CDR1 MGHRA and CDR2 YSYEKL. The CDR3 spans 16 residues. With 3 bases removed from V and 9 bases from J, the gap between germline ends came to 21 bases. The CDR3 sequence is CASSQGGRGSVSEQFF. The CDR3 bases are TGCGCCAGCAGCCAGGGAGGAAGGGGTTCGGTCAGTGAGCAGTTCTTC.

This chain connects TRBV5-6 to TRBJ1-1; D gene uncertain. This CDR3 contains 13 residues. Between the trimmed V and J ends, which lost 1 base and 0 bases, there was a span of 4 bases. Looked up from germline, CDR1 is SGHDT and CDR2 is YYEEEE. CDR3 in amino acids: CASSLMMNTEAFF. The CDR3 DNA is TGTGCCAGCAGCTTGATGATGAACACTGAAGCTTTCTTT.

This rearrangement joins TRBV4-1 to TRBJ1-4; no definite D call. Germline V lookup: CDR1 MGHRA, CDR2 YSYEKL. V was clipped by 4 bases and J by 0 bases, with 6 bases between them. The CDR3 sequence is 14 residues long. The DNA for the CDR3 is TGCGCCAGCAGCCGCTTAACAACTAATGAAAAACTGTTTTTT. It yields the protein CASSRLTTNEKLFF.

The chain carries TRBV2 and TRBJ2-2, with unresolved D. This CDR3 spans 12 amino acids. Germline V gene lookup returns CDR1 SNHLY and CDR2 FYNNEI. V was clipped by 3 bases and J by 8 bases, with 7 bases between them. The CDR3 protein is CASSDFPGELFF. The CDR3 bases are TGTGCCAGCAGTGACTTCCCTGGGGAGCTGTTTTTT.

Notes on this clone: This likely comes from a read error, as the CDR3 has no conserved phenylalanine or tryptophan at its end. This chain's CDR3 is CASSLSGRSGYGYTS. CDR3 DNA: TGTGCCAGCAGTTTATCAGGTCGTTCAGGGTATGGCTACACCTCC. The chain links TRBV27 to TRBJ1-2; D is possibly TRBD1 (5 bases). Trimming took 0 bases from V and 5 from J, leaving 13 bases between them. CDR1 MNHEY and CDR2 SMNVEV come from the germline V gene (reference sequence). The CDR3 has 15 residues.

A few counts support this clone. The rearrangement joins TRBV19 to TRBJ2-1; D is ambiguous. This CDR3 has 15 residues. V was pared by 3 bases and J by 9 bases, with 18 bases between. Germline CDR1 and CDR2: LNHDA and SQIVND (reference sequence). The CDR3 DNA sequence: TGTGCCAGTAGTATGGGCAGAAGTTTATCGGGTGAGCAGTTCTTC. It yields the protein CASSMGRSLSGEQFF.

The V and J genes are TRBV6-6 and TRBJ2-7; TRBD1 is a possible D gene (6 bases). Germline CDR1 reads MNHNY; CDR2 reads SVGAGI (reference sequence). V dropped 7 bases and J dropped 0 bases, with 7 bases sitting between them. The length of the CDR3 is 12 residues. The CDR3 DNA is TGTGCCAGCACGGACAGCTCCTACGAGCAGTACTTC. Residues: CASTDSSYEQYF.

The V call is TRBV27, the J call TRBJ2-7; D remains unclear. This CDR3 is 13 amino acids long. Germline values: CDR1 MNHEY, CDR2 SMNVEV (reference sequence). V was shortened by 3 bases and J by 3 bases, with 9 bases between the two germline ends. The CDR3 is CASSLGIRYEQYF. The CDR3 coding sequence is TGTGCCAGCAGTTTGGGGATTCGCTACGAGCAGTACTTC.

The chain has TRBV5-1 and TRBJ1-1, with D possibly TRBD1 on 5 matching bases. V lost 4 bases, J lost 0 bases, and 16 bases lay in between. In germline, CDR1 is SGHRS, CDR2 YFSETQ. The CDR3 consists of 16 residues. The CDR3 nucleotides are TGCGCCAGCAGCCCCGAGGGGTCTGGCATGAACACTGAAGCTTTCTTT. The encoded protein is CASSPEGSGMNTEAFF.

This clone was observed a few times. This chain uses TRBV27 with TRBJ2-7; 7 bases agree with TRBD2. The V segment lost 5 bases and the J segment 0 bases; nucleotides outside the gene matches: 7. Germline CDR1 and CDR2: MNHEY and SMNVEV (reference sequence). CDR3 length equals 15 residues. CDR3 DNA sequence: TGTGCCAGCAGTCCCCTAGCGGATTCCTCCTACGAGCAGTACTTC. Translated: CASSPLADSSYEQYF.

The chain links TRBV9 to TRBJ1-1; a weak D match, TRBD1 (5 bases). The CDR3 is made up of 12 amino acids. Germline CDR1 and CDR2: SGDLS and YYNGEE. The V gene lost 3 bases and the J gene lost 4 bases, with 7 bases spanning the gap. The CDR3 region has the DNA TGTGCCAGCAGCGGGGACGGCACTGAAGCTTTCTTT. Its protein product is CASSGDGTEAFF. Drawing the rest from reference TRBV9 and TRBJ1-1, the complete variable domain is DSGVTQTPKHLITATGQRVTLRCSPRSGDLSVYWYQQSLDQGLQFLIQYYNGEERAKGNILERFSAQQFPDLHSELNLSSLELGDSALYFCASSGDGTEAFFGQGTRLTVV.

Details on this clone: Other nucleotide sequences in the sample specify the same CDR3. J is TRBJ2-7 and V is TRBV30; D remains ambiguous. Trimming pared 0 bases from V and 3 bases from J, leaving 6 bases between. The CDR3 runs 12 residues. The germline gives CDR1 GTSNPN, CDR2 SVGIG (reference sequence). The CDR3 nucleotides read TGTGCCTGGAGTGTACTTGGCTACGAGCAGTACTTC. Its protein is CAWSVLGYEQYF. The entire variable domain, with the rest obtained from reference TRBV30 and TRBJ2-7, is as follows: SQTIHQWPATLVQPVGSPLSLECTVEGTSNPNLYWYRQAAGRGLQLLFYSVGIGQISSEVPQNLSASRPQDRQFILSSKKLLLSDSGFYLCAWSVLGYEQYFGPGTRLTVT.

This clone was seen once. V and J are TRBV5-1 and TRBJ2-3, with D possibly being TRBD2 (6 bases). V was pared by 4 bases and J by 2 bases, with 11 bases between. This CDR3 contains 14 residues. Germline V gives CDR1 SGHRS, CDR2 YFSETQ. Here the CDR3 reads CASSVGGDTDTQYF. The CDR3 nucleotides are TGCGCCAGCAGCGTGGGAGGTGACACAGATACGCAGTATTTT.

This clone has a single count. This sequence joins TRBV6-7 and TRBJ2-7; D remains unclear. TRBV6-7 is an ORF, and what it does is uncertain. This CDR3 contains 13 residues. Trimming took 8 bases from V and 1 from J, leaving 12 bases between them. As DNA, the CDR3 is TGTGCCAGCGGTACAAATACATCCTACGAGCAGTACTTC. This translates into CASGTNTSYEQYF.

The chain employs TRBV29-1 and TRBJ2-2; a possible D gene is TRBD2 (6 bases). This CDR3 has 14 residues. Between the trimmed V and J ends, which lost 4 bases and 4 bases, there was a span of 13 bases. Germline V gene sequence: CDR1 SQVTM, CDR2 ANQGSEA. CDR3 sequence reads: CSVVEGGVTGELFF. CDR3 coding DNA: TGCAGCGTTGTAGAGGGAGGAGTCACCGGGGAGCTGTTTTTT.